The T cell receptor (beta chain) described here comes from a study of cytomegalovirus exposure and HLA in healthy donors. Study outcomes and limitations: V- and J-gene trimming in TCR beta was tied to a missense DCLRE1C variant by an analysis performed later.

The PCR had 60 Vbeta and 13 Jbeta primers. Data came from immunoSEQ multiplex PCR; TCRdb stores just in-frame clones and leaves some out. The sample holds under 250,000 clones, more than 70% seen once. Unmatched junction bases numbered 4, after V lost 5 bases and J lost 2 bases. The CDR3 contains 15 residues. Germline V gives CDR1 SGHVS, CDR2 FQNEAQ. On this clone: What it binds is not known.

The rearrangement joins TRBV7-8 to TRBJ1-2; 11 bases fit TRBD1. The sequence was collected from a boy between 10 and 17 years old in good health and CMV-seronegative. The sample comprised PBMCs. CDR3 nucleotide sequence: TGTGCCAGCAGCCTCCGGGACAGGGGGAACTATGGCTACACCTTC. It specifies CASSLRDRGNYGYTF.